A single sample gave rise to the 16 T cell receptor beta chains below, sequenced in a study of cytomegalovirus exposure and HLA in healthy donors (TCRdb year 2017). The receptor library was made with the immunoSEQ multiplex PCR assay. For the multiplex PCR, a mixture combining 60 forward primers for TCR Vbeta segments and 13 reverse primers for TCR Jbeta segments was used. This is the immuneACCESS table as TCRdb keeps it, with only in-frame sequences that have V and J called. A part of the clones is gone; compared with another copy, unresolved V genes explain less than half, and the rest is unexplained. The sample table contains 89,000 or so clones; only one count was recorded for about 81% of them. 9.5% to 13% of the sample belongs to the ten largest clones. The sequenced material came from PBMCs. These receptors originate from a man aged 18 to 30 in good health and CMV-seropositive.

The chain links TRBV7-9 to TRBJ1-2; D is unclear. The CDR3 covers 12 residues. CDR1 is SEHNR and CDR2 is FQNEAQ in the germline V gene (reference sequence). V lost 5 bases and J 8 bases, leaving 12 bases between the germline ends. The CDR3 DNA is TGTGCCAGCAGCGCCGACTCCTGGGGCTACACCTTC. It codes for CASSADSWGYTF.

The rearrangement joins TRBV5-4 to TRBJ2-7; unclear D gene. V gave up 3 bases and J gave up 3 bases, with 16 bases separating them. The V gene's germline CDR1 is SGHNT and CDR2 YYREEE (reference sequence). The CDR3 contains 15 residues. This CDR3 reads CASSSLSGSYYEQYF. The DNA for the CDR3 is TGTGCCAGCAGCTCCCTCTCCGGGTCCTACTACGAGCAGTACTTC.

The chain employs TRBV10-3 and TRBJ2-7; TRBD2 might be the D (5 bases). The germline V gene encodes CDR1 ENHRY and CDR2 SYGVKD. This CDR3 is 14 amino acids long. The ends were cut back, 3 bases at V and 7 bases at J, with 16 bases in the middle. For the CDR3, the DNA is TGTGCCATCAGTGAAGGACCGGCCCCGGGAGAGCAGTACTTC. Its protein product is CAISEGPAPGEQYF.

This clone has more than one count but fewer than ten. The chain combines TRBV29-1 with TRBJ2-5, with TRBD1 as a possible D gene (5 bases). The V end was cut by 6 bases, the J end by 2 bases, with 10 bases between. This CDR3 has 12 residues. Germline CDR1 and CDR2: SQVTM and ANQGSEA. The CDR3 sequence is CSVARQQETQYF. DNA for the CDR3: TGCAGCGTCGCCCGACAGCAAGAGACCCAGTACTTC.

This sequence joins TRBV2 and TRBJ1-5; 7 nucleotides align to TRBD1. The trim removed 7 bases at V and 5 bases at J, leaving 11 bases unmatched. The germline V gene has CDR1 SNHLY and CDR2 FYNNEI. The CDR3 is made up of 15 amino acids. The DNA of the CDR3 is TGTGCCAGCAATACAGGGGAAAGTATCGATCAGCCCCAGCATTTT. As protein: CASNTGESIDQPQHF.

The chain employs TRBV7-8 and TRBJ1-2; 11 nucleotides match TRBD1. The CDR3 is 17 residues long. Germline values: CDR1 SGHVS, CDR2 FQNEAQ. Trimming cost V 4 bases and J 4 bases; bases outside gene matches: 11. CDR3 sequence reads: CASSYPGTGGLGYGYTF. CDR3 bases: TGTGCCAGCAGCTATCCAGGGACAGGGGGACTCGGCTATGGCTACACCTTC. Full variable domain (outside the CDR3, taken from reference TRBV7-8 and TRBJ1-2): GAGVSQSPRYKVAKRGQDVALRCDPISGHVSLFWYQQALGQGPEFLTYFQNEAQLDKSGLPSDRFFAERPEGSVSTLKIQRTQQEDSAVYLCASSYPGTGGLGYGYTFGSGTRLTVV.

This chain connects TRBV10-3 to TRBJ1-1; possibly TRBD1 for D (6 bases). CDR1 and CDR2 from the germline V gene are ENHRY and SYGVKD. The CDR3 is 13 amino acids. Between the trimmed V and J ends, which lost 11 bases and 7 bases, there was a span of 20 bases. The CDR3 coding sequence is TGTGCCTCGGCCCGGACAGAAGATTTTGAAGCTTTCTTT. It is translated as CASARTEDFEAFF.

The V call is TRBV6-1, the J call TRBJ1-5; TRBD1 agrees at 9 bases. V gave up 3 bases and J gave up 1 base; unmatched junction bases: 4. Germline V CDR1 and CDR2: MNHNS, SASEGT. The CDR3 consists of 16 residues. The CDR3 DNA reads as TGTGCCAGCAGTGAGCCGGGACAGGGAAGCAATCAGCCCCAGCATTTT. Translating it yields CASSEPGQGSNQPQHF.

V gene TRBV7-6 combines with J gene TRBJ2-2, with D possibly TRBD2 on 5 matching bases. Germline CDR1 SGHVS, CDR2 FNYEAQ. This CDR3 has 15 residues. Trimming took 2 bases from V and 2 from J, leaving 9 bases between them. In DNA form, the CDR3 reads TGTGCCAGCAGCTTATCGGGGTCAAACACCGGGGAGCTGTTTTTT. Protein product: CASSLSGSNTGELFF.

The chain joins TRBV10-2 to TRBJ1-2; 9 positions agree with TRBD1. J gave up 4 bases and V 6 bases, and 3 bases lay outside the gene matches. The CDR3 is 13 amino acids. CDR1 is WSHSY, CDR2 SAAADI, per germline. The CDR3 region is CASRRDRVYGYTF. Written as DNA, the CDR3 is TGCGCCAGCAGGAGGGACAGGGTCTATGGCTACACCTTC.

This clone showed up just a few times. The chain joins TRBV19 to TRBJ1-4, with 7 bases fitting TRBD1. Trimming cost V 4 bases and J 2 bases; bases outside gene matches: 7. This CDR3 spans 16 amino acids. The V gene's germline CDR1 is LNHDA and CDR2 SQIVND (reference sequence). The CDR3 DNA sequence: TGTGCCAGTAGTACCCGACAGGGTCCTACTAATGAAAAACTGTTTTTT. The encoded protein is CASSTRQGPTNEKLFF.

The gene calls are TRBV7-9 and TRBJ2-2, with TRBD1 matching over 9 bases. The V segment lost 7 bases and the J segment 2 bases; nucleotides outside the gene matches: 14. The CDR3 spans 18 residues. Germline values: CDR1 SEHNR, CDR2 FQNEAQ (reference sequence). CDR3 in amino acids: CASMKDRGWGENTGELFF. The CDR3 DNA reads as TGTGCCAGCATGAAGGACAGGGGCTGGGGAGAAAACACCGGGGAGCTGTTTTTT.

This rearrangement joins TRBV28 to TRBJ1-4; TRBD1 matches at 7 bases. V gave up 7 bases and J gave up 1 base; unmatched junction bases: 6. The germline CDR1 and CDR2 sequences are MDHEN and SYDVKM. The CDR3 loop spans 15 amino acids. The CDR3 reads CASTTGKVTNEKLFF. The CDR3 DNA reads TGTGCCAGCACGACAGGGAAAGTAACTAATGAAAAACTGTTTTTT.

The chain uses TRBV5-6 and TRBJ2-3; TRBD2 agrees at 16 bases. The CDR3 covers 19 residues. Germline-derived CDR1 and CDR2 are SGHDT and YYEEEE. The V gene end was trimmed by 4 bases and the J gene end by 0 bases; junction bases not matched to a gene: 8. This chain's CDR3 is CASSMGLAGGYLSTDTQYF. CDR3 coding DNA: TGTGCCAGCAGCATGGGACTAGCGGGGGGGTACCTGAGCACAGATACGCAGTATTTT. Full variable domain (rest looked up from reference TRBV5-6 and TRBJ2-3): DAGVTQSPTHLIKTRGQQVTLRCSPKSGHDTVSWYQQALGQGPQFIFQYYEEEERQRGNFPDRFSGHQFPNYSSELNVNALLLGDSALYLCASSMGLAGGYLSTDTQYFGPGTRLTVL.

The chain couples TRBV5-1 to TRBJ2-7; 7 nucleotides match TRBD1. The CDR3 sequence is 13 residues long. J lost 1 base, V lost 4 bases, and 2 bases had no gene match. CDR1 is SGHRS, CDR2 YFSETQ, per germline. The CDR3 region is CASSTGQSYEQYF. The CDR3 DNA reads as TGCGCCAGCAGCACGGGACAGTCCTACGAGCAGTACTTC.

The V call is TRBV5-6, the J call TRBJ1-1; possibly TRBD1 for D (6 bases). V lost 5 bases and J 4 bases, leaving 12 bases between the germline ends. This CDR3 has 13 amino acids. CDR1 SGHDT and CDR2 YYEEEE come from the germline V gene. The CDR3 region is CASRTDRSTEAFF. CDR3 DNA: TGTGCCAGCAGAACGGACAGATCCACTGAAGCTTTCTTT.